The rows below give T cell receptor beta chains drawn from one sample of a study of blood T cell repertoires in COVID-19. Repertoires were generated with immunoSEQ multiplex PCR, while TCRdb's copy carries only in-frame clones and drops some. The top ten hold 9% to 15% of the sample, which has tens of thousands of clones, over 75% seen once. Sequencing input: peripheral blood. Receptors originate from a man between 65 and 79 years old with active or convalescent COVID-19. CDR3s include the opening cysteine and the closing phenylalanine or tryptophan. A D gene is named only where the DNA matches it firmly. Size tells how often a clone was seen (once, few, many) or the class of an expanded clone, and some rows leave it out.

D gene | J gene | clone size | V gene | CDR3 DNA | CDR3 protein
NA | TRBJ2-5 | NA | TRBV3-1/TRBV3-2 | TGTGCCAGCAGTCCCGGGGTTGGAGAGACCCAGTACTTC | CASSPGVGETQYF
TRBD1 | TRBJ2-1 | NA | TRBV19 | TGTGCCAGTAGTCTCTCCGGGACAGGGGGATGGGATGAGCAGTTCTTC | CASSLSGTGGWDEQFF
TRBD1 | TRBJ2-7 | NA | TRBV4-3 | TGCGCCAGCAGCCAAGGCAGGGGGTTCGAGCAGTACTTC | CASSQGRGFEQYF
TRBD1 | TRBJ1-5 | NA | TRBV6-2/TRBV6-3 | TGTGCCAGCAGTGCGACCGGGACAGGGTTGACTCAGCCCCAGCATTTT | CASSATGTGLTQPQHF
NA | TRBJ2-5 | NA | TRBV9 | TGTGCCAGCAGCCCAAGACTAGGAGGACAAGAGACCCAGTACTTC | CASSPRLGGQETQYF
TRBD1 | TRBJ1-4 | NA | TRBV6-6 | TGTGCCAGCAGTTACGGCCCGACAGGGAAGGGCGAAAAACTGTTTTTT | CASSYGPTGKGEKLFF
NA | TRBJ1-2 | NA | TRBV6-6 | TGTGCCAGCAGTTACCCCTCAATAGGGGATTATGGCTACACCTTC | CASSYPSIGDYGYTF
TRBD2 | TRBJ2-1 | NA | TRBV29-1 | TGCAGCTTGGGGAGGGGAAGCTCCTACAATGAGCAGTTCTTC | CSLGRGSSYNEQFF
TRBD1 | TRBJ1-2 | NA | TRBV18 | TGTGCCAGCTCACGAGGGGGCCTATATGGCTACACCTTC | CASSRGGLYGYTF
NA | TRBJ1-2 | NA | TRBV5-6 | TGTGCCAGCAGCTTGGGAAGGGGGATGGAAGGCTACACCTTC | CASSLGRGMEGYTF
NA | TRBJ2-5 | few | TRBV18 | TGTGCCAGCTCATCATCAGAATGGTTGAATGGGGCAAGGGAGACCCAGTACTTC | CASSSSEWLNGARETQYF
NA | TRBJ1-5 | NA | TRBV6-6 | TGTGCCAGCAGGGATACCGGGACACGGGGTGGTCAGCCCCAGCATTTT | CASRDTGTRGGQPQHF
NA | TRBJ1-2 | NA | TRBV3-1/TRBV3-2 | TGTGCCAGCAGCCCCCGTGGGCGGACATCCTATGGCTACACCTTC | CASSPRGRTSYGYTF
TRBD1 | TRBJ2-2 | NA | TRBV2 | TGTGCCAGCAGTCAACAGGGGGCGCGTTTTACCGGGGAGCTGTTTTTT | CASSQQGARFTGELFF
NA | TRBJ1-2 | NA | TRBV7-2 | TGTGCCAGCAGCTTAAGAGGGTCGGGCTATGGCTACACCTTC | CASSLRGSGYGYTF
NA | TRBJ2-2 | NA | TRBV28 | TGTGCCAGCAGTTTAGGGCCCACCGGGGAGCTGTTTTTT | CASSLGPTGELFF
NA | TRBJ1-2 | NA | TRBV27 | TGTGCCAGCAGCCCTTCAGGGGAAGGCTACACCTTC | CASSPSGEGYTF
NA | TRBJ2-7 | NA | TRBV6-5 | TGTGCCAGCAGTCGGACACGGGCCTACGAGCAGTACTTC | CASSRTRAYEQYF
NA | TRBJ2-7 | NA | TRBV4-1 | TGCGCCAGCAGCCAAGATGAGGCCATCGGATCCTACGAGCAGTACTTC | CASSQDEAIGSYEQYF
NA | TRBJ1-6 | NA | TRBV2 | TGTGCCAGCAGTGAGACAGAATTCAATTCACCCCTCCACTTT | CASSETEFNSPLHF
NA | TRBJ1-6 | NA | TRBV3-1/TRBV3-2 | TGTGCCAGCAGCCAAGGGGGCGGATCACCCCTCCACTTT | CASSQGGGSPLHF
TRBD1 | TRBJ1-6 | NA | TRBV28 | TGTGCCAGCAGCCTGGGACAGGGCTTTAATTCACCCCTCCACTTT | CASSLGQGFNSPLHF
TRBD1 | TRBJ1-2 | once | TRBV7-9 | TGTGCCAGCAGCCCTAAGGACAGGTGGGATGGCTACACCTTC | CASSPKDRWDGYTF
NA | TRBJ1-5 | NA | TRBV5-5 | TGTGCCAGCAGCTTGGTGGGCGGCAATCAGCCCCAGCATTTT | CASSLVGGNQPQHF
NA | TRBJ2-3 | NA | TRBV3-1/TRBV3-2 | TGTGCCAGCAGCCGCCCGGGACAAAACACAGATACGCAGTATTTT | CASSRPGQNTDTQYF
NA | TRBJ2-5 | NA | TRBV9 | TGTGCCAGCAGCGTAGCAGTGAAAGAGACCCAGTACTTC | CASSVAVKETQYF
NA | TRBJ1-1 | NA | TRBV6-5 | TGTGCCAGCAGTTCACACCCTACAGGGAACACTGAAGCTTTCTTT | CASSSHPTGNTEAFF
NA | TRBJ2-2 | NA | TRBV5-1 | TGCGCCAGCAGCTTGGCCTTAAGTGGCATCGGGGAGCTGTTTTTT | CASSLALSGIGELFF
NA | TRBJ2-3 | few | TRBV4-2 | TGTGCCAGCAGCCACCAAAGACTTGGCACAGATACGCAGTATTTT | CASSHQRLGTDTQYF
NA | TRBJ1-2 | NA | TRBV2 | TGTGCCAGCAGTGAAGACTGGACAGTTAACTATGGCTACACCTTC | CASSEDWTVNYGYTF
TRBD2 | TRBJ2-2 | NA | TRBV19 | TGTGCCAGCAAGACTAGCGGGAACACCGGGGAGCTGTTTTTT | CASKTSGNTGELFF
NA | TRBJ2-2 | NA | TRBV7-2 | TGTGCCAGCAGCTTAAACAGGGTTGGCACCGGGGAGCTGTTTTTT | CASSLNRVGTGELFF
NA | TRBJ2-1 | NA | TRBV7-8 | TGTGCCAGCAGCTCGCTCAGGGGCTTCAGCTACAATGAGCAGTTCTTC | CASSSLRGFSYNEQFF
NA | TRBJ1-5 | NA | TRBV6-5 | TGTGCCAGCAAGGGCAGGGACAATAGCAATCAGCCCCAGCATTTT | CASKGRDNSNQPQHF
TRBD1 | TRBJ2-2 | NA | TRBV5-4 | TGTGCCAGCAGCACGGGACAGGCCGTTCACGGGGAGCTGTTTTTT | CASSTGQAVHGELFF
NA | TRBJ1-2 | NA | TRBV18 | TGTGCCAGCTCACCACCGTGGGGGGACCGTGAAGGCTACACCTTC | CASSPPWGDREGYTF
NA | TRBJ1-5 | NA | TRBV19 | TGTGCCAGTAGTTCCGACTCGTATAGCAATCAGCCCCAGCATTTT | CASSSDSYSNQPQHF
NA | TRBJ1-5 | NA | TRBV6-5 | TGTGCCAGCAGTTTGGGGGGCGGGGGCAGCAATCAGCCCCAGCATTTT | CASSLGGGGSNQPQHF
TRBD1 | TRBJ1-6 | NA | TRBV7-3 | TGTGCCAGCAGCTTACGGGGACAGGGTGGTTCACCCCTCCACTTT | CASSLRGQGGSPLHF
TRBD1 | TRBJ1-4 | NA | TRBV19 | TGTGCCAGTAGCAACCAGGACAGGGGCGGCGCAAAACTGTTTTTT | CASSNQDRGGAKLFF
NA | TRBJ2-7 | NA | TRBV6-2/TRBV6-3 | TGTGCCAGCAGTTACTTTGAGCGTAGCTCCTACGAGCAGTACTTC | CASSYFERSSYEQYF
TRBD1 | TRBJ1-2 | NA | TRBV19 | TGTGCCAGTAAGGACCGGACAGGAATATATGGCTACACCTTC | CASKDRTGIYGYTF
NA | TRBJ1-3 | NA | TRBV19 | TGTGCCAGTAGTATTAATCGGGAAAACACCATATATTTT | CASSINRENTIYF
NA | TRBJ1-2 | NA | TRBV30 | TGTGCCTGGGAACAACCTCTAGGGGGTTTCTCACTTGGCTACACCTTC | CAWEQPLGGFSLGYTF
TRBD1 | TRBJ1-6 | NA | TRBV23-1 | TGCGCCAGCAGTCATCCCAGGGGGCCCGATAATTCACCCCTCCACTTT | CASSHPRGPDNSPLHF
TRBD1 | TRBJ1-1 | NA | TRBV10-2 | TGCGCCAGCAGGACACAGGGGGCGCAGACTGAAGCTTTCTTT | CASRTQGAQTEAFF
NA | TRBJ2-3 | NA | TRBV5-6 | TGTGCCAGCAGCCCGACAGAAGCCACAGATACGCAGTATTTT | CASSPTEATDTQYF
TRBD2 | TRBJ2-7 | NA | TRBV5-4 | TGTGCCAGCACCAGGACGGGAGGGTACGAGCAGTACTTC | CASTRTGGYEQYF
NA | TRBJ2-7 | NA | TRBV6-5 | TGTGCCAGCAGTTATGGCGGCGACTCCTACGAGCAGTACTTC | CASSYGGDSYEQYF
NA | TRBJ2-3 | once | TRBV5-6 | TGTGCCAGCAGCTTTTTTGGAGGCCAGGGGCACACAGATACGCAGTATTTT | CASSFFGGQGHTDTQYF
NA | TRBJ2-6 | NA | TRBV19 | TGTGCCAGTAGTATACAGGCTGGGGCCAACGTCCTGACTTTC | CASSIQAGANVLTF
TRBD1 | TRBJ2-3 | NA | TRBV15 | TGTGCCACCAGTACCGGGACAGGGGCCTACAGCACAGATACGCAGTATTTT | CATSTGTGAYSTDTQYF
NA | TRBJ1-2 | NA | TRBV19 | TGTGCCAGTAGCCCGCGGCGGGCGCTTTATAATCTGGGTGGCTACACCTTC | CASSPRRALYNLGGYTF
NA | TRBJ2-5 | NA | TRBV11-3 | TGTGCCAGCATCAGAGCCCCGGACAGACAGGAGACCCAGTACTTC | CASIRAPDRQETQYF